These 14 T cell receptor beta chains share one sample of origin, sequenced in a study of blood T cell repertoires in COVID-19. This table comes from immunoSEQ multiplex PCR, and its TCRdb copy is limited to in-frame clones, with some not included. The sample contains fewer than 500,000 clones, approximately 88% of which appear only once. The sequenced sample consisted of PBMCs or T cells enriched from blood (not recorded which). The source is a woman aged 30 to 39 with acute COVID-19.

This clone turned up a few times. V is TRBV5-6 and J is TRBJ2-3, with TRBD2 as a possible D gene (5 bases). Germline CDR1 is SGHDT and CDR2 is YYEEEE. The ends were cut back, 8 bases at V and 2 bases at J, with 12 bases in the middle. The CDR3 has 13 amino acids. The DNA for the CDR3 is TGTGCCAGTATTGACTACATCACAGATACGCAGTATTTT. It yields the protein CASIDYITDTQYF.

The V gene is TRBV7-9, the J gene TRBJ2-3; 7 bases match TRBD2. Germline V lookup: CDR1 SEHNR, CDR2 FQNEAQ (reference sequence). Trimming took 5 bases from V and 2 from J; bases not matched to a gene: 10. The CDR3 is 16 residues long. The CDR3 DNA sequence: TGTGCCAGCAGCCATCCCGGACTAGAGTTCACAGATACGCAGTATTTT. It yields the protein CASSHPGLEFTDTQYF.

The chain recombines TRBV5-1 with TRBJ2-5; TRBD2 might be the D (5 bases). V dropped 5 bases and J dropped 4 bases, with 15 bases sitting between them. Germline values: CDR1 SGHRS, CDR2 YFSETQ. This CDR3 has 14 amino acids. CDR3 nucleotides: TGCGCCAGCAGGAAAACCGGACTTTCAGAGACCCAGTACTTC. Its translation is CASRKTGLSETQYF.

The CDR3 DNA sequence: TGCAGCGCAGAGAGGGACTATGGCTACACCTTC. This gives the protein CSAERDYGYTF. The chain carries TRBV29-1 and TRBJ1-2; the D is unclear. The CDR3 is made up of 11 amino acids. The V gene lost 7 bases and the J gene lost 3 bases, with 9 bases spanning the gap. CDR1 is SQVTM, CDR2 ANQGSEA, per germline.

This chain uses TRBV28 with TRBJ2-7, with 9 bases that match TRBD1. V was clipped by 8 bases and J by 2 bases; unmatched bases: 7. Per germline, CDR1 MDHEN and CDR2 SYDVKM. There are 14 residues in the CDR3. CDR3 in DNA: TGTGCCAGCTCCTCGGGACAGGGAACCTACGAGCAGTACTTC. It yields the protein CASSSGQGTYEQYF.

The chain employs TRBV19 and TRBJ2-3; 9 bases align to TRBD1. V lost 5 bases and J lost 2; bases outside the gene matches: 8. This CDR3 contains 16 residues. Germline lookup yields CDR1 LNHDA and CDR2 SQIVND (reference sequence). The CDR3 nucleotides are TGTGCCAGTAGTGCGGACGGACAGGGGTACACAGATACGCAGTATTTT. It is translated as CASSADGQGYTDTQYF.

The rearrangement links TRBV7-3 to TRBJ2-3, with a weak D call TRBD2 (6 bases). The CDR3 covers 14 residues. Per germline, CDR1 SGHTA and CDR2 FQGTGA. The V end was cut by 6 bases, the J end by 1 base, with 11 bases between. For the CDR3, the DNA is TGTGCCAGCAGTCCGGGAGCTGGCACAGATACGCAGTATTTT. As protein: CASSPGAGTDTQYF. The complete variable domain, with remaining parts taken from reference TRBV7-3 and TRBJ2-3, reads GAGVSQTPSNKVTEKGKYVELRCDPISGHTALYWYRQSLGQGPEFLIYFQGTGAADDSGLPNDRFFAVRPEGSVSTLKIQRTERGDSAVYLCASSPGAGTDTQYFGPGTRLTVL.

The chain recombines TRBV20-1 with TRBJ2-1, with TRBD2 matching over 7 bases. Germline loops: CDR1 DFQATT, CDR2 SNEGSKA (reference sequence). This CDR3 has 10 amino acids. The chain's CDR3 is CRPGGNEQFF. CDR3 DNA sequence: TGCAGACCGGGGGGCAATGAGCAGTTCTTC.

This chain links TRBV15 with TRBJ1-1; 7 bases match TRBD1. Germline V gene lookup returns CDR1 LNHNV and CDR2 YYDKDF (reference sequence). The CDR3 spans 15 residues. Trimming at V came to 3 bases and at J to 4 bases, leaving 8 bases not matched to a gene. DNA of the CDR3: TGTGCCACCAGCAGTTATAACAGGGGAGCCACTGAAGCTTTCTTT. The encoded protein is CATSSYNRGATEAFF.

In its sample, this clone was seen a few times. The chain has TRBV11-2 and TRBJ1-4; 9 nucleotides line up with TRBD1. The CDR3 extends over 15 amino acids. The germline V gene has CDR1 SGHAT and CDR2 FQNNGV. The V and J ends lost 5 bases and 7 bases, in that order; junction bases with no gene match: 8. CDR3 DNA sequence: TGTGCCAGCAGCCCCTCAACAGGGGGCTTTGAAAAACTGTTTTTT. It yields the protein CASSPSTGGFEKLFF.

The chain employs TRBV7-9 and TRBJ2-1; D may be TRBD2 (5 bases). V lost 5 bases and J 6 bases, leaving 11 bases between the germline ends. The CDR3 is made up of 13 amino acids. Germline assignment: CDR1 SEHNR and CDR2 FQNEAQ (reference sequence). The CDR3 DNA reads as TGTGCCAGCAGCCCAGGAGGTTCCAATGAGCAGTTCTTC. Translation: CASSPGGSNEQFF. The entire variable domain, with the rest obtained from reference TRBV7-9 and TRBJ2-1, is as follows: DTGVSQNPRHKITKRGQNVTFRCDPISEHNRLYWYRQTLGQGPEFLTYFQNEAQLEKSRLLSDRFSAERPKGSFSTLEIQRTEQGDSAMYLCASSPGGSNEQFFGPGTRLTVL.

The chain employs TRBV24-1 and TRBJ1-2, with D unclear. Trimming pared 4 bases from V and 0 bases from J, leaving 8 bases between. This CDR3 region has 14 residues. Germline CDR1 KGHDR, CDR2 SFDVKD. The CDR3 region is CATSDSHANYGYTF. The CDR3, as DNA: TGTGCCACCAGTGACAGTCACGCTAACTATGGCTACACCTTC.

The rearrangement uses TRBV6-6 and TRBJ2-2; D unresolved. CDR3 size: 14 residues. Germline V gives CDR1 MNHNY, CDR2 SVGAGI (reference sequence). V dropped 7 bases and J dropped 0 bases, with 9 bases sitting between them. The CDR3 spells CASIPAANTGELFF. DNA of the CDR3: TGTGCCAGCATCCCCGCAGCGAACACCGGGGAGCTGTTTTTT.

This sequence joins TRBV5-1 and TRBJ2-1; no firm D call. The CDR3 consists of 13 residues. Germline CDR1 SGHRS, CDR2 YFSETQ. The germline V and J ends were trimmed by 9 bases and 5 bases, with 15 bases remaining between them. CDR3 nucleotides: TGCGCCACCCGATTGAACACAAACAATGAGCAGTTCTTC. It encodes CATRLNTNNEQFF.